One T cell receptor beta chain is described in this entry. This record belongs to a study of blood T cell repertoires in COVID-19. Study context: There were acute and convalescent COVID-19 samples, and they came from the United States, Italy and Spain. The cDNA or gDNA used as material had been derived from T cells, B-cell-depleted T cells, or PBMCs.

Clones were sequenced by immunoSEQ multiplex PCR, and TCRdb holds only the in-frame ones, with some missing. The table has about 330,000 clones, roughly 86% seen once; the top ten hold 1.6%. The V gene end was trimmed by 7 bases and the J gene end by 4 bases; junction bases not matched to a gene: 12. CDR3 length: 16 residues. Germline V gives CDR1 MDHEN, CDR2 SYDVKM. This sequence was found in a woman between 45 and 60 years old with acute or convalescent COVID-19. This sequence joins TRBV28 and TRBJ2-7; 11 positions agree with TRBD1. Sequenced sample: peripheral blood. The CDR3 region is CASTPPRGTGGYEQYF. As DNA, the CDR3 is TGTGCCAGCACTCCCCCCCGTGGGACAGGGGGTTACGAGCAGTACTTC. The full variable domain, rest sourced from reference TRBV28 and TRBJ2-7, is DVKVTQSSRYLVKRTGEKVFLECVQDMDHENMFWYRQDPGLGLRLIYFSYDVKMKEKGDIPEGYSVSREKKERFSLILESASTNQTSMYLCASTPPRGTGGYEQYFGPGTRLTVT.